The 10 T cell receptor beta chains listed next were all sequenced from one sample in a study of vaccination effects on CD4 cells after COVID-19 (dated by TCRdb to between 2020 and 2023). The library was obtained by the immunoSEQ multiplex PCR assay. The source is immuneACCESS, and TCRdb retained only in-frame sequences with V and J called. Part of the clones is not carried over; for the studies checked, unresolved V genes explain less than half of this, and the remainder is unexplained. The table for this sample lists about 45,000 clones; about 68% of them were counted only once. The top ten clones comprise around 28% of the sample. To identify antigen-specific CD4+ T cell clonotypes by their expansion, the ViraFEST assay first stimulated PBMC with viral peptide pools and then applied TCR sequencing. After less than eleven days of culture, CD4+ T cells were isolated with the EasySep CD4+ T cell isolation kit. Convalescent patients had PCR-confirmed SARS-CoV-2 infection between March and December 2020, before Alpha, Beta and Delta variants emerged in the United States.

These receptors are not linked to any known antigen. Material: CD4+ T cells from PBMCs cultured with a peptide pool, obtained before COVID-19 vaccination. Source of these receptors: a human donor who had a prior SARS-CoV-2 infection.

The chain joins TRBV3-1 (or the pseudogene TRBV3-2) to TRBJ2-7; D gene ambiguous. Trimming pared 2 bases from V and 5 bases from J, leaving 10 bases between. The germline V gene has CDR1 LGHDT and CDR2 YNNKEL (reference sequence). This CDR3 is built from 13 residues. The CDR3: CASSQNVGDEQYF. CDR3 nucleotides: TGTGCCAGCAGCCAAAACGTCGGCGACGAGCAGTACTTC.

The V gene is TRBV2, the J gene TRBJ1-2, with D hard to call. V was pared by 8 bases and J by 3 bases, with 10 bases between. CDR3 size: 12 residues. Germline CDR1 and CDR2: SNHLY and FYNNEI. CDR3 in DNA: TGTGCCAGCCGCGAGGAGGACTATGGCTACACCTTC. It yields the protein CASREEDYGYTF.

The chain combines TRBV6-5 with TRBJ1-1; D is uncertain. The CDR3 extends over 12 amino acids. CDR1 is MNHEY, CDR2 SVGAGI, per germline. CDR3 loop: CVAIREGTEAFF. DNA of the CDR3: TGTGTTGCAATAAGGGAGGGTACTGAAGCTTTCTTT.

This sequence joins TRBV6-5 and TRBJ1-2; tentative D call: TRBD1 (6 bases). This CDR3 has 14 residues. Germline-derived CDR1 and CDR2 are MNHEY and SVGAGI. Trimming shortened V by 6 bases and J by 5 bases, and 16 bases separated the two germline ends. In DNA form, the CDR3 reads TGTGCCAGCAGACCCCCGGGACACTTATATGGCTACACCTTC. Translation: CASRPPGHLYGYTF.

The chain carries TRBV19 and TRBJ2-1; possibly TRBD1 for D (6 bases). The V and J ends lost 6 bases and 10 bases respectively, with 16 bases between them. The CDR3 is made up of 13 amino acids. Germline CDR1 is LNHDA and CDR2 is SQIVND (reference sequence). The CDR3 DNA is TGTGCCAGTAGAAAAACGGACAGTAGAGAGCAGTTCTTC. Its protein is CASRKTDSREQFF.

V and J are TRBV10-3 and TRBJ2-5; 7 positions match TRBD2. This CDR3 comprises 17 residues. The germline CDR1 and CDR2 sequences are ENHRY and SYGVKD. Unmatched junction bases numbered 18, after V lost 7 bases and J lost 4 bases. The CDR3 DNA reads as TGTGCCATCACCTGGACCTGGGAGGGCCCGCTCCCAGAGACCCAGTACTTC. It encodes CAITWTWEGPLPETQYF.

V is TRBV12-3 or TRBV12-4 and J is TRBJ1-3; D uncertain. The V end was cut by 8 bases, the J end by 0 bases, with 5 bases between. The CDR3 totals 12 residues. The CDR3 bases are TGTGCCAGCGCGGCCTCTGGAAACACCATATATTTT. Protein: CASAASGNTIYF.

A few counts support this clone. V usage is TRBV4-3 and J usage is TRBJ2-4; tentatively, D is TRBD1 (5 bases). Trimming shortened V by 0 bases and J by 0 bases, and 18 bases separated the two germline ends. CDR3 size: 19 residues. The germline CDR1 and CDR2 sequences are LGHNA and YSLEER. The CDR3: CASSQDPGGADLAKNIQYF. In DNA, the CDR3 is TGCGCCAGCAGCCAAGACCCGGGTGGGGCAGACCTAGCCAAAAACATTCAGTACTTC.

The gene calls are TRBV2 and TRBJ2-7; 7 bases align to TRBD1. The CDR3 covers 13 residues. Germline V gene data show CDR1 as SNHLY and CDR2 as FYNNEI. The V segment lost 6 bases and the J segment 5 bases; nucleotides outside the gene matches: 7. In DNA, the CDR3 is TGTGCCAGCAGGAGGGGGCATTTTGACGAGCAGTACTTC. This sequence encodes CASRRGHFDEQYF.

This rearrangement joins TRBV4-3 to TRBJ2-7, with 7 bases aligning to TRBD1. Trimming removed 4 bases from V and 6 bases from J; junction bases left unmatched: 12. The CDR3 contains 15 residues. Germline CDR1 LGHNA, CDR2 YSLEER. The CDR3 DNA sequence: TGCGCCAGCAGCCTGCTCCGGGACAGCGCTGGCGAGCAGTACTTC. Residues: CASSLLRDSAGEQYF.